Listed below are T cell receptor beta chains from one sample, sequenced in a study of CD4 T cell repertoires in COVID-19. Sequencing was performed with immunoSEQ multiplex PCR; in TCRdb, only in-frame clones are kept and a portion is missing. Among fewer than 25,000 clones listed, over 90% were seen once. The sequenced sample was circulating follicular helper CD4+ T cells (cTfh) from blood, obtained before the COVID-19 pandemic. Source of these receptors: a human donor who had COVID-19. CDR3s include the opening cysteine and the closing phenylalanine or tryptophan. Fields, in order: clone size, J gene, D gene, CDR3 length, V gene, CDR3 DNA, CDR3 protein. The D gene is left open where the match is weak. Clone size appears in some rows only: once, few, many, or a class for an expanded clone.

>NA|TRBJ2-3|NA|20|TRBV21-1
TGTGCCAGCAGCAAAGGTCATCCGGGACTAGCGGGTTCTACCACAGATACGCAGTATTTT
CASSKGHPGLAGSTTDTQYF
>NA|TRBJ2-7|TRBD1|16|TRBV7-8
TGTGCCAGCAGCACAGGGACAGGGGGCGTTCTTTACGAGCAGTACTTC
CASSTGTGGVLYEQYF
>NA|TRBJ2-3|NA|14|TRBV5-4
TGTGCCAGCAGCTTGGCGTCAGGGCAAGATACGCAGTATTTT
CASSLASGQDTQYF
>NA|TRBJ1-4|NA|11|TRBV7-9
TGTGCCAGCAGCACCGGGGGGAGACTGTTTTTT
CASSTGGRLFF
>NA|TRBJ1-5|NA|15|TRBV7-2
TGTGCCAGCAGCTTAGTGGCATATAGCAATCAGCCCCAGCATTTT
CASSLVAYSNQPQHF
>once|TRBJ2-6|TRBD2|18|TRBV5-8
TGTGCCAGCAGCTTTTGGACTAGCGGGGGGTCTGGGGCCAACGTCCTGACTTTC
CASSFWTSGGSGANVLTF
>NA|TRBJ2-1|NA|14|TRBV12-1
TGTGCCAGCAGCTTTAAACGGGTTTTCAATGAGCAGTTCTTC
CASSFKRVFNEQFF
>NA|TRBJ1-2|TRBD1|18|TRBV27
TGTGCCAGCAGCCCGCTTTTCGTTTCAGGGACAGATTTCTATGGCTACACCTTC
CASSPLFVSGTDFYGYTF
>NA|TRBJ1-5|NA|15|TRBV27
TGTGCCAGCAGCCCGGTCGGGGGAGCGGTTCAGCCCCAGCATTTT
CASSPVGGAVQPQHF
>NA|TRBJ2-5|TRBD2|15|TRBV5-1
TGCGCCAGCAGCTTGGGGACTAGCGGGAGGGAGACCCAGTACTTC
CASSLGTSGRETQYF
>NA|TRBJ2-3|NA|15|TRBV11-3
TGTGCCAGCAGCCCCATGGGGGCCACAACAGATACGCAGTATTTT
CASSPMGATTDTQYF
>NA|TRBJ1-5|TRBD1|14|TRBV6-6
TGTGCCAGCAGCGCCGGGACAGGGGGTCGGCCCCAGCATTTT
CASSAGTGGRPQHF
>NA|TRBJ1-3|NA|15|TRBV5-1
TGCGCCAGCAGCTTGGTGTTGGGACTCGGAAACACCATATATTTT
CASSLVLGLGNTIYF
>NA|TRBJ1-6|NA|13|TRBV5-5
TGTGCCAGCAGCTGGGGGGTGGATTCACCCCTCCACTTT
CASSWGVDSPLHF
>NA|TRBJ1-2|NA|13|TRBV9
TGTGCCAGCAGCGTAGGGCCGGGGTATGGCTACACCTTC
CASSVGPGYGYTF
>NA|TRBJ1-2|NA|15|TRBV15
TGTGCCACCAGCAGAGAAAGGACATCCTATTATGGCTACACCTTC
CATSRERTSYYGYTF